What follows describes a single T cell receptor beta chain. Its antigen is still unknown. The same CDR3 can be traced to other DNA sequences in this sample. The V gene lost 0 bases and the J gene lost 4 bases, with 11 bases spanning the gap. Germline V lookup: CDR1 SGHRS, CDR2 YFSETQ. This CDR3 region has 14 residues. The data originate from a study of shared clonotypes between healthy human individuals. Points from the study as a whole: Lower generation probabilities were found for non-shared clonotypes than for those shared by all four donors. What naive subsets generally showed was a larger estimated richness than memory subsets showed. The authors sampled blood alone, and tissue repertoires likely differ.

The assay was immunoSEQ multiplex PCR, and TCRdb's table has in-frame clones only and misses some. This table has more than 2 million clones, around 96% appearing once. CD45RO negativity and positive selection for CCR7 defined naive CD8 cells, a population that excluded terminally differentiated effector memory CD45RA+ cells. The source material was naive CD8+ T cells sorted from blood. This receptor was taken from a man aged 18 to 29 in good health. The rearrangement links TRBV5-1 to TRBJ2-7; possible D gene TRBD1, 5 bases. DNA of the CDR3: TGCGCCAGCAGCTTGGGGCAGGGATTGTACGAGCAGTACTTC. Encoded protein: CASSLGQGLYEQYF.